Sequencing of this TCR beta chain was carried out in a study of blood T cell repertoires in COVID-19. Produced via immunoSEQ multiplex PCR; TCRdb's table is partial and in-frame only. The table lists roughly 150,000 clones, roughly 83% of them singletons. Participants reported their clinical history, and cohort assignment relied on those reports. Germline CDR1 and CDR2: SGDLS and YYNGEE. The CDR3 consists of 13 residues. V dropped 4 bases and J dropped 6; count of bases not matched to a gene: 4. The V and J genes are TRBV9 and TRBJ2-3; 8 bases are a match to TRBD2. The sequence came from a man aged 65 to 79 who had been exposed to COVID-19. The sample was PBMCs or T cells enriched from blood (not recorded which). CDR3 nucleotides: TGTGCCAGCAGCCCAACTAGCGGCGATACGCAGTATTTT. Its translation: CASSPTSGDTQYF.